These 5 T cell receptor beta chains were all obtained from the same sample, sequenced in a study of cytomegalovirus exposure and HLA in healthy donors. The PCR ran on 60 Vbeta and 13 Jbeta primers. TCRdb's copy holds only in-frame clones and misses some; the assay was immunoSEQ multiplex PCR. The sample records about 120,000 clones, 60% to 85% being singletons. The specimen was PBMCs. The receptors were gathered from a female donor in good health and CMV-seronegative.

This chain joins TRBV27 and TRBJ1-4; D may be TRBD1 (5 bases). This CDR3 spans 18 amino acids. The germline gives CDR1 MNHEY, CDR2 SMNVEV (reference sequence). With 0 bases removed from V and 4 bases from J, the gap between germline ends came to 18 bases. CDR3 DNA: TGTGCCAGCAGTTTATCTTACAGGCCGACAAATTATAATGAAAAACTGTTTTTT. Translating it yields CASSLSYRPTNYNEKLFF.

The chain is built from TRBV7-8 and TRBJ2-1; D is ambiguous. From germline, CDR1 is SGHVS and CDR2 FQNEAQ. Trimming removed 4 bases at V and 11 bases at J, with 15 bases between. This CDR3 spans 13 amino acids. CDR3 residues: CASSSILAVKQFF. In DNA form, the CDR3 reads TGTGCCAGCAGCTCCATACTGGCGGTTAAGCAGTTCTTC. Filled out from reference TRBV7-8 and TRBJ2-1, the complete variable domain reads GAGVSQSPRYKVAKRGQDVALRCDPISGHVSLFWYQQALGQGPEFLTYFQNEAQLDKSGLPSDRFFAERPEGSVSTLKIQRTQQEDSAVYLCASSSILAVKQFFGPGTRLTVL.

The V gene is TRBV9, the J gene TRBJ2-5; TRBD2 might be the D (6 bases). The germline CDR1 and CDR2 sequences are SGDLS and YYNGEE. This CDR3 is 15 amino acids long. V shed 4 bases and J shed 2 bases, with 15 bases lying between them. CDR3 residues: CASSPQLGGQETQYF. In nucleotides, the CDR3 is TGTGCCAGCAGCCCCCAACTCGGGGGACAAGAGACCCAGTACTTC.

This clone was detected once. The CDR3: CASSQVSGTVIYEQYF. The DNA of the CDR3 is TGCGCCAGCAGCCAAGTCTCCGGGACAGTGATCTACGAGCAGTACTTC. J is TRBJ2-7 and V is TRBV4-3, with 7 bases identical to TRBD1. V lost 1 base, J lost 3 bases, and 9 bases stayed unmatched. Germline V CDR1 and CDR2: LGHNA, YSLEER. The CDR3 has 16 amino acids.

The chain combines TRBV27 with TRBJ1-2, with D perhaps matching TRBD1 (6 bases). The CDR3 has 21 residues. The V end lost 4 bases, the J end lost 8 bases, and 38 bases lay between the germline ends. Per germline, CDR1 MNHEY and CDR2 SMNVEV (reference sequence). The DNA for the CDR3 is TGTGCCAGCAGTTCTATCTCCATTCTTCCGGGACAAAGTACGCTACCGTGGGGCTACACCTTC. Residues: CASSSISILPGQSTLPWGYTF.